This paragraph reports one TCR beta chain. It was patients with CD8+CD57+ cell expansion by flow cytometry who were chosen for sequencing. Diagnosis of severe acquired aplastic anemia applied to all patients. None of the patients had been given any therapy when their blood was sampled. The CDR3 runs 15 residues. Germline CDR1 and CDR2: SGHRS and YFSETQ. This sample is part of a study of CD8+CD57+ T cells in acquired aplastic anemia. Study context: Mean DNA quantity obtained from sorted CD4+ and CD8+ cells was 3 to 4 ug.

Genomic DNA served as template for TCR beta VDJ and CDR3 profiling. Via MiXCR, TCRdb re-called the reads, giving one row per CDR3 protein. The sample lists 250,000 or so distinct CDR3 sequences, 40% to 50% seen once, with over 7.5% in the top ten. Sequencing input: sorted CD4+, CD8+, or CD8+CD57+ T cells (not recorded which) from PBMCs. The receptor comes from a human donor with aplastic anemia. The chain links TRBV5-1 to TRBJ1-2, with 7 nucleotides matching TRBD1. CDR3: CASRTAGGLDYGYTF. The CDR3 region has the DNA TGCGCTTCCCGGACAGCAGGGGGTTTGGACTATGGCTACACCTTC.